This T cell receptor beta chain was profiled in a study of blood T cells in healthy people across ages. This clonotype came up once. With a J-beta primer mix and a sample-barcoded 5' primer, a second PCR ran about 7 to 12 cycles. TCRdb itself ran the 5' RACE reads through MiXCR, one entry per CDR3 protein. Counted here are about 1.4 million distinct CDR3 sequences, approximately 60% occurring once; the ten biggest clones make up 5.5% to 8%. The germline V gene has CDR1 SNHLY and CDR2 FYNNEI. The CDR3 runs 14 residues. The J segment lost 6 bases and the V segment lost 10 bases, leaving 11 bases of the junction unmatched.

The TCR originated in a man aged 18-30 years in good health. The chain couples TRBV2 to TRBJ2-1; TRBD2 matches 8 bases. Material for sequencing was blood. The CDR3 nucleotides are TGTGCCACGCGTATGGCGGGAGGTGGCAATGAGCAGTTCTTC. This encodes CATRMAGGGNEQFF.